Here is one T cell receptor beta chain with its context. Second-dose groups at about 4 or about 12 weeks were pooled. The data are from a study of T cell responses to AZD1222 COVID-19 vaccine. The protocol was immunoSEQ multiplex PCR, while the TCRdb copy is restricted to in-frame clones and leaves out a portion. The sample includes around 120,000 clones, 80% to 95% of them seen just once. Sequences were derived from peripheral blood, sampled 28 days after the second AZD1222 dose. The receptor's source is an adult who received the AZD1222 COVID-19 vaccine.

The CDR3 sequence is CASSHPGQGIDEQYF. CDR3 in DNA: TGCGCCAGCAGCCACCCGGGACAGGGGATCGACGAGCAGTACTTC. The chain joins TRBV4-1 to TRBJ2-7; 10 nucleotides agree with TRBD1. Germline V CDR1 and CDR2: MGHRA, YSYEKL. This CDR3 is built from 15 residues. V was clipped by 3 bases and J by 5 bases; unmatched bases: 7.